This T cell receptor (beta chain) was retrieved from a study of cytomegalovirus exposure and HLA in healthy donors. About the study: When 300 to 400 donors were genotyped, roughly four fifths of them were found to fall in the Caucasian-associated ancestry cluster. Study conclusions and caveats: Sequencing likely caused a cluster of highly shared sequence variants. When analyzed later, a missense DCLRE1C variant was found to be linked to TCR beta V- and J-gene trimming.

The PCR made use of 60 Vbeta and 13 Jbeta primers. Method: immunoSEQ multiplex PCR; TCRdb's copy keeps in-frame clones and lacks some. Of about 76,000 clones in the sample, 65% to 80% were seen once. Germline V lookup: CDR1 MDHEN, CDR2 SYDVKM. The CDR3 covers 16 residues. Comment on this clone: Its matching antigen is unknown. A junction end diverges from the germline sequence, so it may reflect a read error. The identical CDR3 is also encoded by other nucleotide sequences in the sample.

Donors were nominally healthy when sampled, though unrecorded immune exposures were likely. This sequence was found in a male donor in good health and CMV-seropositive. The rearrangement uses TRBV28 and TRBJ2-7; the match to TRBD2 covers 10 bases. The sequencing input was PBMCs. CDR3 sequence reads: CASSLGGSGRGYEQYF. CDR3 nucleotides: TGTGCTAGCAGTTTGGGTGGAAGCGGGAGGGGTTACGAGCAGTACTTC.